The next 32 T cell receptor beta chains were all read from a single sample in a study of blood T cell repertoires in COVID-19 (dated by TCRdb to about 2020). Receptor amplification or capture employed the immunoSEQ multiplex PCR assay. Imported from immuneACCESS, the table was reduced by TCRdb to in-frame sequences with V and J called. These copies leave out some clones; in studies compared against another copy, an unresolved V gene accounts for under half, and the cause of the remainder is not known. The sample table holds around 80,000 clones, of which around 83% were seen once. Clones ranked in the top ten supply roughly 9% of the sample. Material: peripheral blood. The receptors stem from a human donor in a cohort sampled during active COVID-19.

The genes are TRBV16 and TRBJ2-4; 11 nucleotides agree with TRBD1. V lost 1 base and J lost 13; bases outside the gene matches: 0. The CDR3 extends over 12 amino acids. Germline CDR1 KGHSY, CDR2 FQNENV. CDR3 nucleotide sequence: TGTGCCAGCAGCCAATGGGACAGGGGGCAGTACTTC. This gives the protein CASSQWDRGQYF.

The J gene is TRBJ2-5, the V gene TRBV6-5, with TRBD1 matching over 7 bases. This CDR3 is built from 15 residues. Per the germline V gene, CDR1 is MNHEY and CDR2 is SVGAGI. V lost 3 bases and J lost 4; bases outside the gene matches: 8. This CDR3 is CASSYLGGEGETQYF. The DNA for the CDR3 is TGTGCCAGCAGTTATCTAGGGGGCGAGGGAGAGACCCAGTACTTC.

This chain joins TRBV5-6 and TRBJ1-5; the match to TRBD1 covers 9 bases. V shed 4 bases and J 0 bases; nucleotides not matched to a gene: 5. This CDR3 is built from 16 residues. From germline, CDR1 is SGHDT and CDR2 YYEEEE. The CDR3 DNA reads TGTGCCAGCAGCACCGGGACAGGGTATAGCAATCAGCCCCAGCATTTT. Amino acid sequence: CASSTGTGYSNQPQHF. Complete variable domain (other parts from reference TRBV5-6 and TRBJ1-5): DAGVTQSPTHLIKTRGQQVTLRCSPKSGHDTVSWYQQALGQGPQFIFQYYEEEERQRGNFPDRFSGHQFPNYSSELNVNALLLGDSALYLCASSTGTGYSNQPQHFGDGTRLSIL.

Here the CDR3 reads CASSSRGTSGTLPVGEQYF. CDR3 nucleotide sequence: TGTGCCAGCAGCTCAAGGGGGACTAGCGGAACCCTCCCTGTAGGGGAGCAGTACTTC. The rearrangement uses TRBV9 and TRBJ2-7; 11 nucleotides match TRBD2. The CDR3 covers 19 residues. The V segment lost 4 bases and the J segment 7 bases; nucleotides outside the gene matches: 22. Germline CDR1 SGDLS, CDR2 YYNGEE.

The genes are TRBV5-1 and TRBJ1-1; weak D call: TRBD1 (6 bases). Trimming took 4 bases from V and 4 from J, leaving 17 bases between them. Per the germline V gene, CDR1 is SGHRS and CDR2 is YFSETQ. The CDR3 spans 15 residues. Written as DNA, the CDR3 is TGCGCCAGCAGCCGGCGGACAGCGTACAGCACTGAAGCTTTCTTT. As protein: CASSRRTAYSTEAFF.

For the CDR3, the DNA is TGTGCCAGCAGCTCGAGGACATACGGCTACACCTTC. This codes for CASSSRTYGYTF. The chain uses TRBV5-6 and TRBJ1-2; TRBD1 is a possible D gene (5 bases). This CDR3 is 12 amino acids long. Trimming removed 3 bases from V and 8 bases from J, with 11 bases in between. From germline, CDR1 is SGHDT and CDR2 YYEEEE.

This rearrangement joins TRBV6-5 to TRBJ1-1; 7 positions match TRBD1. Germline V gene lookup returns CDR1 MNHEY and CDR2 SVGAGI. This CDR3 comprises 14 residues. V shed 6 bases, J shed 0 bases, and the junction held 4 bases outside the gene matches. As DNA, the CDR3 is TGTGCCAGCAGCACGGGACAGTTGAACACTGAAGCTTTCTTT. It encodes CASSTGQLNTEAFF.

This sequence joins TRBV11-3 and TRBJ2-1; 10 positions match TRBD2. There are 18 residues in the CDR3. Germline CDR1 is SGHNT and CDR2 is YENEEA. J lost 0 bases, V lost 1 base, and 6 bases had no gene match. The CDR3 coding sequence is TGTGCCAGCAGCTTAGGGACTAGCGGCAGTGACTCCTACAATGAGCAGTTCTTC. Encoded protein: CASSLGTSGSDSYNEQFF.

The chain couples TRBV3-1 (or the pseudogene TRBV3-2) to TRBJ2-2, with D possibly being TRBD2 (5 bases). The germline V gene encodes CDR1 LGHDT and CDR2 YNNKEL (reference sequence). Trimming stripped 1 base from V and 5 bases from J, with 23 bases between. The CDR3 has 19 residues. CDR3 region: CASSQARGPVGEMTGELFF. In DNA form, the CDR3 reads TGTGCCAGCAGCCAAGCAAGAGGGCCAGTTGGGGAGATGACCGGGGAGCTGTTTTTT.

The table lists this clone with a count of one. V and J are TRBV2 and TRBJ1-5, with 9 bases that match TRBD1. The CDR3 extends over 15 amino acids. V shed 6 bases and J 0 bases; nucleotides not matched to a gene: 3. Germline loops: CDR1 SNHLY, CDR2 FYNNEI. CDR3 loop: CASSGTGNSNQPQHF. CDR3 DNA sequence: TGTGCCAGCAGCGGGACAGGGAATAGCAATCAGCCCCAGCATTTT.

The chain couples TRBV6-2 or TRBV6-3 to TRBJ1-3; no reliable D call. Germline V gives CDR1 MNHEY, CDR2 SVGEGT. The CDR3 length is 12 residues. The V end was cut by 2 bases, the J end by 5 bases, with 4 bases between. CDR3 coding DNA: TGTGCCAGCAGTTACGACAGAAACACCATATATTTT. As protein: CASSYDRNTIYF.

J is TRBJ1-1 and V is TRBV9, with D possibly TRBD1 on 6 matching bases. The CDR3 contains 16 residues. V dropped 0 bases and J dropped 1 base, with 13 bases sitting between them. Germline CDR1 SGDLS, CDR2 YYNGEE. The CDR3 region is CASSVEAGAGNTEAFF. CDR3 DNA: TGTGCCAGCAGCGTAGAGGCAGGGGCAGGGAACACTGAAGCTTTCTTT.

This clone is a singleton in its sample. The V and J genes are TRBV4-2 and TRBJ1-6; weak D call: TRBD1 (6 bases). Germline-derived CDR1 and CDR2 are LGHNA and YNFKEQ. Trimming removed 0 bases from V and 0 bases from J, with 15 bases in between. This CDR3 is built from 19 residues. CDR3 in DNA: TGTGCCAGCAGCCAAGAAGGGGGACGCCGAAGCTCCTATAATTCACCCCTCCACTTT. It is translated as CASSQEGGRRSSYNSPLHF.

This clone has a handful of counts. The chain uses TRBV25-1 and TRBJ1-2; D ambiguous. Trimming removed 2 bases from V and 4 bases from J, with 5 bases in between. The CDR3 loop spans 12 amino acids. In germline, CDR1 is MGHDK, CDR2 SYGVNS. CDR3 nucleotide sequence: TGTGCCAGCAGTGAACCCCTCTATGGCTACACCTTC. Its protein product is CASSEPLYGYTF.

CDR3 bases: TGTGCCAGCAGTTTTGGGGGGGAGACTGAAGCTTTCTTT. It specifies CASSFGGETEAFF. The chain recombines TRBV27 with TRBJ1-1; D is possibly TRBD1 (5 bases). Germline assignment: CDR1 MNHEY and CDR2 SMNVEV (reference sequence). The CDR3 length is 13 residues. V was clipped by 3 bases and J by 5 bases, with 10 bases between them.

The V and J genes are TRBV9 and TRBJ2-1; 7 bases are shared with TRBD1. CDR1 and CDR2 (germline): SGDLS, YYNGEE. CDR3 length: 14 amino acids. J was trimmed by 9 bases and V by 4 bases; bases with no gene match: 10. Written as DNA, the CDR3 is TGTGCCAGCAGCCAGCTCGAGGGGGCGGGTGAGCAGTTCTTC. As protein: CASSQLEGAGEQFF.

The V and J genes are TRBV2 and TRBJ2-3, with D possibly TRBD1 on 8 matching bases. Germline loops: CDR1 SNHLY, CDR2 FYNNEI. Trimming cost V 4 bases and J 4 bases, with 15 bases left between them. The CDR3 is 15 residues long. As DNA, the CDR3 is TGTGCCAGCAGTGCAAGGACAGGGAGGGCAGATACGCAGTATTTT. Translation gives CASSARTGRADTQYF.

This chain links TRBV19 with TRBJ2-1; 8 bases agree with TRBD2. After removal of 7 bases from V and 0 bases from J, the junction contained 2 bases not matched to a gene. CDR3 length: 14 residues. CDR1 LNHDA and CDR2 SQIVND come from the germline V gene (reference sequence). The CDR3 region is CASKRGGSYNEQFF. The CDR3 nucleotides are TGTGCCAGTAAACGGGGGGGCTCCTACAATGAGCAGTTCTTC.

The gene calls are TRBV6-1 and TRBJ1-1; TRBD1 is a possible D gene (5 bases). V shed 2 bases and J shed 4 bases, with 11 bases lying between them. The CDR3 loop spans 14 amino acids. Germline CDR1 is MNHNS and CDR2 is SASEGT. In DNA, the CDR3 is TGTGCCAGCAGTGAAAGGGGTCGGGTCACTGAAGCTTTCTTT. Protein product: CASSERGRVTEAFF.

J is TRBJ2-1 and V is TRBV6-1; TRBD1 might be the D (5 bases). V was cut by 2 bases and J by 16 bases, with 18 bases left in between. Per germline, CDR1 MNHNS and CDR2 SASEGT. The CDR3 sequence is 13 residues long. Here the CDR3 reads CASSESGPTGPFF. The CDR3 coding sequence is TGTGCCAGCAGTGAATCAGGGCCCACGGGCCCATTCTTC.

This chain joins TRBV5-1 and TRBJ2-3, with 14 positions matching TRBD2. The germline V gene has CDR1 SGHRS and CDR2 YFSETQ. The CDR3 loop spans 16 amino acids. V dropped 4 bases and J dropped 3; count of bases not matched to a gene: 4. DNA of the CDR3: TGCGCCAGCAGCCTCGGACTAGCGGGAGGAACAGATACGCAGTATTTT. The encoded protein is CASSLGLAGGTDTQYF.

Comments on this clone: The sample holds other DNA sequences that translate to the same CDR3. This rearrangement joins TRBV29-1 to TRBJ2-3; a possible D gene is TRBD2 (5 bases). Trimming took off 3 bases at V and 6 bases at J, with 7 bases between the two ends. This CDR3 has 11 residues. Germline V gene lookup returns CDR1 SQVTM and CDR2 ANQGSEA. The CDR3 DNA follows: TGCAGCGTTGAGTCGGGGGATACGCAGTATTTT. Amino acid sequence: CSVESGDTQYF.

The V call is TRBV11-3, the J call TRBJ1-4, with 10 bases aligning to TRBD1. The J segment lost 8 bases and the V segment lost 1 base, leaving 10 bases of the junction unmatched. Germline CDR1 reads SGHNT; CDR2 reads YENEEA. CDR3 length equals 17 residues. CDR3 bases: TGTGCCAGCAGCTTAGTACTCGGGACAGGGGAAAGAGAAAAACTGTTTTTT. It is translated as CASSLVLGTGEREKLFF.

The rearrangement joins TRBV9 to TRBJ1-5; 8 nucleotides line up with TRBD1. V trimming: 3 bases; J trimming: 7 bases; junction bases outside the gene matches: 9. The germline V gene encodes CDR1 SGDLS and CDR2 YYNGEE. The CDR3 is made up of 15 amino acids. The CDR3 DNA reads TGTGCCAGCAGCGGCGGACAGGGAAGAGGACAGCCCCAGCATTTT. Amino acid sequence: CASSGGQGRGQPQHF.

The count of this clone is one. The gene calls are TRBV5-1 and TRBJ2-7, with a possible D match to TRBD2 (5 bases). V was trimmed by 5 bases and J by 0 bases, leaving 12 bases between them. The CDR3 has 14 residues. The V gene's germline CDR1 is SGHRS and CDR2 YFSETQ. DNA of the CDR3: TGCGCCAGCAGGAGGGAGAGCGGCTCCTACGAGCAGTACTTC. Amino acids: CASRRESGSYEQYF.

This clone occurred once. This sequence joins TRBV3-1 (or the pseudogene TRBV3-2) and TRBJ2-1; a weak D match, TRBD2 (6 bases). Germline assignment: CDR1 LGHDT and CDR2 YNNKEL (reference sequence). V was trimmed by 1 base and J by 6 bases, leaving 16 bases between them. The CDR3 spans 16 residues. CDR3 sequence: CASSQGGRPSGNEQFF. The CDR3 DNA is TGTGCCAGCAGCCAAGGAGGGAGGCCCTCCGGCAATGAGCAGTTCTTC.

The genes are TRBV28 and TRBJ1-5; no clear D gene. The CDR3 is made up of 17 amino acids. In germline, CDR1 is MDHEN, CDR2 SYDVKM. Trimming stripped 9 bases from V and 1 base from J, with 22 bases between. CDR3 bases: TGTGCCAGTTCCCCTCCTTCCCGGGTCCGGAGCAATCAGCCCCAGCATTTT. Translating gives CASSPPSRVRSNQPQHF.

DNA for the CDR3: TGTGCCAGCAGCCCCCCCGGACTGGCCCAAAGCAATCAGCCCCAGCATTTT. It encodes CASSPPGLAQSNQPQHF. The gene calls are TRBV28 and TRBJ1-5, with D unresolved. CDR1 and CDR2 (germline): MDHEN, SYDVKM. CDR3 length: 17 residues. Trimming stripped 6 bases from V and 1 base from J, with 19 bases between.

The table lists this clone with a few counts. V and J are TRBV4-1 and TRBJ2-1; 9 bases map to TRBD2. CDR1 is MGHRA, CDR2 YSYEKL, per germline. The CDR3 runs to 18 residues. V shed 2 bases, J shed 5 bases, and the junction held 13 bases outside the gene matches. The CDR3 is CASSQQLAGRSFNNEQFF. The CDR3 region has the DNA TGCGCCAGCAGCCAACAACTAGCGGGCCGAAGTTTTAACAATGAGCAGTTCTTC.

This chain links TRBV29-1 with TRBJ1-4; no reliable D call. Germline V gene lookup returns CDR1 SQVTM and CDR2 ANQGSEA. This CDR3 contains 12 residues. The V and J ends lost 3 bases and 5 bases respectively, with 7 bases between them. CDR3 coding DNA: TGCAGCGTTGACACCGGGAATGAAAAACTGTTTTTT. This gives the protein CSVDTGNEKLFF.

V is TRBV2 and J is TRBJ2-1; 13 positions match TRBD2. V was pared by 6 bases and J by 0 bases, with 11 bases of the junction left unmatched. The CDR3 extends over 19 amino acids. Germline V gene lookup returns CDR1 SNHLY and CDR2 FYNNEI. The CDR3 bases are TGTGCCAGCAGGGAAACGGGACTAGCGGGACCCTCCTCCTACAATGAGCAGTTCTTC. This sequence encodes CASRETGLAGPSSYNEQFF.

The chain is built from TRBV7-6 and TRBJ1-1, with D tentatively TRBD1 (6 bases). The CDR3 totals 16 residues. In germline, CDR1 is SGHVS, CDR2 FNYEAQ. The ends were cut back, 0 bases at V and 0 bases at J, with 11 bases in the middle. The CDR3 is CASSLAVQGMNTEAFF. The DNA of the CDR3 is TGTGCCAGCAGCTTAGCAGTACAGGGTATGAACACTGAAGCTTTCTTT. Together with reference TRBV7-6 and TRBJ1-1, the CDR3 gives the full variable domain: GAGVSQSPRYKVTKRGQDVALRCDPISGHVSLYWYRQALGQGPEFLTYFNYEAQQDKSGLPNDRFSAERPEGSISTLTIQRTEQRDSAMYRCASSLAVQGMNTEAFFGQGTRLTVV.